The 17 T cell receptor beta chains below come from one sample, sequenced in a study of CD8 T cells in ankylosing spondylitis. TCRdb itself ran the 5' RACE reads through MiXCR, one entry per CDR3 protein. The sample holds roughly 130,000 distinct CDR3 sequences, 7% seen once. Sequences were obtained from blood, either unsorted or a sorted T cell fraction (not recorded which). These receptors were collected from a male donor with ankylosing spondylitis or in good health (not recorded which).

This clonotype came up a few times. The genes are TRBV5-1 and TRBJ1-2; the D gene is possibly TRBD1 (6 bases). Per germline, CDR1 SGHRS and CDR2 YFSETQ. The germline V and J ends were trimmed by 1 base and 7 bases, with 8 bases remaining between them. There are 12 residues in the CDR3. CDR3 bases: TGCGCCAGCAGCTTGTCAGGGGTTGGCTACACCTTC. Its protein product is CASSLSGVGYTF.

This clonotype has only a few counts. The CDR3 reads CASSRGGGLLLPWDIQYF. In nucleotides, the CDR3 is TGTGCCAGCAGCCGGGGGGGGGGACTCCTCCTTCCGTGGGACATTCAGTACTTC. The chain employs TRBV28 and TRBJ2-4, with 8 positions matching TRBD2. CDR1 and CDR2 from the germline V gene are MDHEN and SYDVKM. Unmatched junction bases numbered 21, after V lost 6 bases and J lost 8 bases. The CDR3 length is 18 residues.

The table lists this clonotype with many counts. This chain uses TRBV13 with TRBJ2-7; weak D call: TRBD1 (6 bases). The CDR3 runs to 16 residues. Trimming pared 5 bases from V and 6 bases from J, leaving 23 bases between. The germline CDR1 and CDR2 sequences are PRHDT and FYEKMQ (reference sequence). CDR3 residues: CASSATGTRTSREQYF. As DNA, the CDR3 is TGTGCCAGCAGCGCCACCGGGACACGGACTTCGCGCGAGCAGTACTTC.

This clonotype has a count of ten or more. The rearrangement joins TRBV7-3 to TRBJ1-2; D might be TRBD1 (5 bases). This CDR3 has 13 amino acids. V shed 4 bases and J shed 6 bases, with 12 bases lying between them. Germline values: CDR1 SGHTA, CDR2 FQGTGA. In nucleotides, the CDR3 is TGTGCCAGCAGCTCCACGGGGGGGAATGGCTACACCTTC. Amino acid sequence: CASSSTGGNGYTF. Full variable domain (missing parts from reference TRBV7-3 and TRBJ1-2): GAGVSQTPSNKVTEKGKYVELRCDPISGHTALYWYRQSLGQGPEFLIYFQGTGAADDSGLPNDRFFAVRPEGSVSTLKIQRTERGDSAVYLCASSSTGGNGYTFGSGTRLTVV.

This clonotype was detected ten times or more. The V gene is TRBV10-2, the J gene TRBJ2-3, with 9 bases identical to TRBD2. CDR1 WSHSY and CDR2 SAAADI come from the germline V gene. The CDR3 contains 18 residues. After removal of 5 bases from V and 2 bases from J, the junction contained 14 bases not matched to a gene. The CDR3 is CASSSGLAGTNPTDTQYF. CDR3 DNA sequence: TGCGCCAGCAGTTCTGGGCTAGCGGGGACAAACCCCACAGATACGCAGTATTTT.

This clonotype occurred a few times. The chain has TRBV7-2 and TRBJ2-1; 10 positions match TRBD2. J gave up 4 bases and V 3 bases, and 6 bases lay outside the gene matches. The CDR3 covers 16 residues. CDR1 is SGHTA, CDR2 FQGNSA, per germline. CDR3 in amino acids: CASSFLSGGAYNEQFF. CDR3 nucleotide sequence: TGTGCCAGCAGCTTTTTGAGCGGGGGGGCGTACAATGAGCAGTTCTTC. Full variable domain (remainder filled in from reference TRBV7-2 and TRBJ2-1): GAGVSQSPSNKVTEKGKDVELRCDPISGHTALYWYRQSLGQGLEFLIYFQGNSAPDKSGLPSDRFSAERTGGSVSTLTIQRTQQEDSAVYLCASSFLSGGAYNEQFFGPGTRLTVL.

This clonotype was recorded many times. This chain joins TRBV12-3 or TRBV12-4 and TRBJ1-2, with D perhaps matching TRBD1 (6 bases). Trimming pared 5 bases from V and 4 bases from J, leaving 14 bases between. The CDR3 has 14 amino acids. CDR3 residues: CASSRTENGYGYTF. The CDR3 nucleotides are TGTGCCAGCAGTAGGACAGAAAACGGCTATGGCTACACCTTC.

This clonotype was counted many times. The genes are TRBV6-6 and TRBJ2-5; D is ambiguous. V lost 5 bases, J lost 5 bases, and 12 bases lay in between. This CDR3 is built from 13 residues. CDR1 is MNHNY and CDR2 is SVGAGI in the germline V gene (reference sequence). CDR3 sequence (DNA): TGTGCCAGCAGTACCTCCTTTCAGGAGACCCAGTACTTC. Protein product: CASSTSFQETQYF.

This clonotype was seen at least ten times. The CDR3 coding sequence is TGTGCCAGCAGCTTACTCCCACCCCCACACCCGAACACTGAAGCTTTCTTT. Translation gives CASSLLPPPHPNTEAFF. This chain uses TRBV7-9 with TRBJ1-1; D call uncertain. V lost 2 bases and J lost 1, with 17 bases in between. Germline V lookup: CDR1 SEHNR, CDR2 FQNEAQ (reference sequence). The CDR3 sequence is 17 residues long.

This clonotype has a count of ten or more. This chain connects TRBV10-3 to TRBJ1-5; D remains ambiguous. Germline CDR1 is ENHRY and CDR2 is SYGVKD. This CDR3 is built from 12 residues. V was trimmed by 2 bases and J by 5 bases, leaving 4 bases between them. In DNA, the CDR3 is TGTGCCATCAGTGAGAGGGATCAGCCCCAGCATTTT. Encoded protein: CAISERDQPQHF.

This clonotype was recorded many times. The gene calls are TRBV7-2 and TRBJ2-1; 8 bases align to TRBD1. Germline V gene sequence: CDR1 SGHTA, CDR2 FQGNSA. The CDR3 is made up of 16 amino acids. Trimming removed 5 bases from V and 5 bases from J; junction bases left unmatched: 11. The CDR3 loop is CASSDYRGSVDNEQFF. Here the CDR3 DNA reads TGTGCCAGCAGCGATTACAGGGGGAGTGTGGACAATGAGCAGTTCTTC.

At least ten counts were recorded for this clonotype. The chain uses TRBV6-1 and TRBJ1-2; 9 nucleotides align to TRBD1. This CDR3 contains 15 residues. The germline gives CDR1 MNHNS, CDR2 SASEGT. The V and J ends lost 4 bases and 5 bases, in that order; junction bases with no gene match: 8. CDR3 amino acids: CASSAVTGGWYGYTF. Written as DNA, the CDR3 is TGTGCCAGCAGTGCGGTAACAGGGGGCTGGTATGGCTACACCTTC.

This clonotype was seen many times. The CDR3 protein is CASSRNSDRGTYEQYF. CDR3 bases: TGTGCCAGCAGCCGGAATTCGGACAGAGGGACCTACGAGCAGTACTTC. This chain connects TRBV3-1 to TRBJ2-7, with D tentatively TRBD1 (6 bases). The CDR3 loop spans 16 amino acids. Germline V CDR1 and CDR2: LGHDT, YNNKEL (reference sequence). Trimming removed 4 bases from V and 2 bases from J, with 18 bases in between.

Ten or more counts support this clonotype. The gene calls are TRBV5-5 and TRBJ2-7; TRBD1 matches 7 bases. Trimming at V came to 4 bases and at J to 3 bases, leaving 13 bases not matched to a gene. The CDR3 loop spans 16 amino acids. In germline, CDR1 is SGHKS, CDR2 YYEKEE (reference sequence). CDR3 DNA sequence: TGTGCCAGCAGCCCGACCCCGGGACAGCAAAACTACGAGCAGTACTTC. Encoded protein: CASSPTPGQQNYEQYF.

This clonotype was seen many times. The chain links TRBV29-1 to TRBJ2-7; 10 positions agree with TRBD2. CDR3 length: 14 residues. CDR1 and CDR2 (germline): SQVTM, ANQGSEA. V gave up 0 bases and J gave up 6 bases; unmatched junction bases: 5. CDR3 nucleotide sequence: TGCAGCGTTGAAGACACTAGCGGGAAGGGCGAGCAGTACTTC. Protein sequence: CSVEDTSGKGEQYF.

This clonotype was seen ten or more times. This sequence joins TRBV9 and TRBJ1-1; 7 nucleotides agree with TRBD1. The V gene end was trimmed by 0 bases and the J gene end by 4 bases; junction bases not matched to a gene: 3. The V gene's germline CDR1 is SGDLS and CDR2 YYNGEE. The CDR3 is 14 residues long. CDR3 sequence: CASSVGSGGTEAFF. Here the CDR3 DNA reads TGTGCCAGCAGCGTAGGGTCAGGGGGCACTGAAGCTTTCTTT.

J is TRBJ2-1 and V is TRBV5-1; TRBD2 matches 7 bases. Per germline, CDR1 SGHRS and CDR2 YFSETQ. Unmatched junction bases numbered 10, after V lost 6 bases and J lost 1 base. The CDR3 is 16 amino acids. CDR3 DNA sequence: TGCGCCAGCACGGCACGGGAGGCAGGGTCCTACAATGAGCAGTTCTTC. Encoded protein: CASTAREAGSYNEQFF.